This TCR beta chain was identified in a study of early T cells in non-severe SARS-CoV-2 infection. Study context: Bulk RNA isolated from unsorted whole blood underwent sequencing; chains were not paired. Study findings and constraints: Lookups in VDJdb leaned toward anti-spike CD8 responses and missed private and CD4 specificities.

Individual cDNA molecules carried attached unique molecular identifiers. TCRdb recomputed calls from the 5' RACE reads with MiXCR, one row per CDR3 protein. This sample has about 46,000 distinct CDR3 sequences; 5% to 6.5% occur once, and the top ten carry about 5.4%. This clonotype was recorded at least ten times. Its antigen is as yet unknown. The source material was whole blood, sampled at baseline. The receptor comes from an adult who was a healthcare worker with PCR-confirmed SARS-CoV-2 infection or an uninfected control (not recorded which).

CDR3 DNA sequence: TGCAGCGTTGAAGATCTTTCAGGGGTCGGGGAGCTGTTTTTT. It is translated as CSVEDLSGVGELFF. This rearrangement joins TRBV29-1 to TRBJ2-2; D may be TRBD1 (6 bases). CDR3 length: 14 residues. Trimming removed 0 bases from V and 7 bases from J, with 12 bases in between. Germline V gives CDR1 SQVTM, CDR2 ANQGSEA.